This entry is about one TCR beta chain. The length of the CDR3 is 13 residues. J lost 6 bases, V lost 6 bases, and 4 bases had no gene match. The data were taken from a study of blood T cell repertoires in COVID-19. Study context: Whether acute or convalescent, the COVID-19 samples came from the United States, Italy and Spain.

Authors' analysis steps: Quantification of nucleated cells was approximated via reference gene primer amplification. Sequenced by immunoSEQ multiplex PCR; TCRdb stores in-frame clones only, minus some. That table gives V, J and clone size, and the DNA gave D and trimming. This sample has 180,000 or so clones; about 80% occur once, and the top ten carry over 7.5%. Sequences were obtained from peripheral blood. The clonotype originates from a woman aged 70-85 years with acute or convalescent COVID-19. The chain combines TRBV12-3 or TRBV12-4 with TRBJ2-5, with TRBD1 matching over 10 bases. This chain's CDR3 is CASRETGGQTQYF. The CDR3 DNA sequence: TGTGCCAGCAGGGAGACAGGGGGCCAGACCCAGTACTTC.